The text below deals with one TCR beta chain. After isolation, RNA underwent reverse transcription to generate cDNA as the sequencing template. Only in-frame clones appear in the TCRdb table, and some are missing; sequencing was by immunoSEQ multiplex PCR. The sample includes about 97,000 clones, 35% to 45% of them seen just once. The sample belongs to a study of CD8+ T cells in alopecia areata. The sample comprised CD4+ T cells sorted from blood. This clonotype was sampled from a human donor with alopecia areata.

CDR3 DNA: TGTGCCAGCAGCGAGACAGGGGGCTATGGCTACACCTTC. It specifies CASSETGGYGYTF. This chain links TRBV11-2 with TRBJ1-2; TRBD1 matches at 9 bases. The CDR3 covers 13 residues. Germline values: CDR1 SGHAT, CDR2 FQNNGV. Unmatched junction bases numbered 2, after V lost 5 bases and J lost 4 bases.